Only a few counts were recorded for the clone carrying this T cell receptor (beta chain). Its antigen is not identified. This sample stems from a study of read filtering for tumor transcriptome and immune sequencing. Background on the study: Among patients, 17 to 20 were male and 14 female, aged about 45 to 85 (mean approximately 62). IR-seq gave about 4.05 to 11 million TCR reads per sample; RNA-seq gave about 80 to 1273. R-ISS stage counts were eight or nine for I, about 16 for II, about 7 for III.

The library was built from about 370 ng RNA with molecular barcoded adaptors for alpha/delta and beta/gamma chains. Each CDR3 protein is one row after TCRdb ran MiXCR on the reads. The table lists some 120,000 distinct CDR3 sequences, 10% to 15% of them singletons, with roughly 9.6% in the top ten. General study findings and limits: The CD138-negative fraction was mixed bone marrow immune cells, not pure T cells.

The CDR3 is 14 amino acids. J lost 6 bases, V lost 7 bases, and 13 bases had no gene match. CDR1 and CDR2 from the germline V gene are SQVTM and ANQGSEA. The chain joins TRBV29-1 to TRBJ1-1, with 8 nucleotides matching TRBD1. The source is a donor aged 40 or over with multiple myeloma. The sequenced sample consisted of a population of CD138-negative cells sorted from bone marrow. CDR3: CSGGQGRPPAEAFF. CDR3 sequence (DNA): TGCAGCGGTGGACAGGGCCGCCCCCCCGCTGAAGCTTTCTTT.